The 29 T cell receptor beta chains below were found in one sample sequenced in a study of blood T cell repertoires in COVID-19. Clones were read by immunoSEQ multiplex PCR, and TCRdb kept only the in-frame ones, dropping some. The repertoire holds around 250,000 clones, with 90% as singletons. Sequenced material: peripheral blood. The origin of the receptors is a woman aged 60 to 75 with COVID-19, enrolled during active disease.

This chain joins TRBV14 and TRBJ1-6, with TRBD1 identical over 7 bases. The germline V gene encodes CDR1 SGHDN and CDR2 FVKESK. The V and J ends lost 4 bases and 6 bases, in that order; junction bases with no gene match: 9. The CDR3 totals 16 residues. CDR3 region: CASSRRGQNLNSPLHF. CDR3 DNA: TGTGCCAGCAGCCGAAGGGGACAGAACCTTAATTCACCCCTCCACTTT.

This clone was detected only a few times. The chain is built from TRBV9 and TRBJ2-3; D gene uncertain. The V and J ends lost 0 bases and 2 bases respectively, with 7 bases between them. The CDR3 covers 14 residues. The germline V gene encodes CDR1 SGDLS and CDR2 YYNGEE. Written as DNA, the CDR3 is TGTGCCAGCAGCGTAGCCTATTCCACAGATACGCAGTATTTT. Encoded protein: CASSVAYSTDTQYF.

The V gene is TRBV5-1, the J gene TRBJ2-7, with D possibly matching TRBD2 (5 bases). Trimming took 1 base from V and 2 from J, leaving 13 bases between them. The germline V gene encodes CDR1 SGHRS and CDR2 YFSETQ. This CDR3 region has 15 residues. The CDR3 here is CASSLTGVGTYEQYF. As DNA, the CDR3 is TGCGCCAGCAGCTTGACCGGGGTAGGGACCTACGAGCAGTACTTC.

The chain uses TRBV6-2 or TRBV6-3 and TRBJ1-5, with 9 bases fitting TRBD1. Germline V gene data show CDR1 as MNHEY and CDR2 as SVGEGT. The CDR3 sequence is 15 residues long. Trimming cost V 6 bases and J 6 bases; bases outside gene matches: 9. CDR3 protein: CASSWDRERSQPQHF. CDR3 DNA sequence: TGTGCCAGCAGCTGGGACAGGGAAAGAAGTCAGCCCCAGCATTTT.

This chain connects TRBV7-9 to TRBJ1-3, with a tentative D call TRBD1 (5 bases). The V gene lost 4 bases and the J gene lost 4 bases, with 14 bases spanning the gap. This CDR3 is 15 amino acids long. Per the germline V gene, CDR1 is SEHNR and CDR2 is FQNEAQ (reference sequence). The DNA of the CDR3 is TGTGCCAGCAGCTCCTATGGGGACTCCGGAAACACCATATATTTT. This translates into CASSSYGDSGNTIYF.

The J gene is TRBJ1-3, the V gene TRBV4-2, with TRBD1 identical over 7 bases. The CDR3 consists of 17 residues. J lost 3 bases, V lost 0 bases, and 8 bases had no gene match. Looked up from germline, CDR1 is LGHNA and CDR2 is YNFKEQ. CDR3 residues: CASSQETRGDSGNTIYF. DNA of the CDR3: TGTGCCAGCAGCCAAGAGACCAGGGGGGATAGTGGAAACACCATATATTTT.

This chain joins TRBV19 and TRBJ1-1; 8 nucleotides agree with TRBD1. Germline V gene sequence: CDR1 LNHDA, CDR2 SQIVND (reference sequence). After removal of 5 bases from V and 0 bases from J, the junction contained 8 bases not matched to a gene. This CDR3 spans 16 amino acids. CDR3 sequence (DNA): TGTGCCAGTAGTCTCCGGACAGGGTTTCTGAACACTGAAGCTTTCTTT. Translated: CASSLRTGFLNTEAFF.

The chain is built from TRBV5-4 and TRBJ1-3; TRBD1 matches at 9 bases. Germline V CDR1 and CDR2: SGHNT, YYREEE (reference sequence). The CDR3 length is 17 residues. J was trimmed by 4 bases and V by 0 bases; bases with no gene match: 8. The CDR3 DNA reads TGTGCCAGCAGCTTGGCCCTGGGACAGGGTAGGGGAAACACCATATATTTT. It translates to CASSLALGQGRGNTIYF.

V gene TRBV12-3 or TRBV12-4 combines with J gene TRBJ1-4; possible D gene TRBD1, 6 bases. The ends were cut back, 3 bases at V and 11 bases at J, with 10 bases in the middle. The CDR3 runs to 12 residues. This CDR3 is CASSFGQGKLFF. The CDR3, as DNA: TGTGCCAGCAGTTTTGGGCAGGGGAAACTGTTTTTT.

V gene TRBV10-3 combines with J gene TRBJ2-5; 8 nucleotides line up with TRBD1. V trimming: 4 bases; J trimming: 5 bases; junction bases outside the gene matches: 6. The CDR3 has 14 residues. Germline V gene data show CDR1 as ENHRY and CDR2 as SYGVKD. CDR3 loop: CAISVGQGRETQYF. The DNA of the CDR3 is TGTGCCATCAGTGTCGGACAGGGTCGGGAGACCCAGTACTTC.

The CDR3 region has the DNA TGTGCCAGCAGCTTCCCCCACAGGCCCGGGGAGCTGTTTTTT. This sequence encodes CASSFPHRPGELFF. The chain combines TRBV7-2 with TRBJ2-2; possibly TRBD1 for D (5 bases). This CDR3 has 14 amino acids. Germline V lookup: CDR1 SGHTA, CDR2 FQGNSA. V gave up 3 bases and J gave up 6 bases, with 11 bases separating them.

This rearrangement joins TRBV18 to TRBJ1-2; 7 positions match TRBD1. This CDR3 has 15 amino acids. The germline gives CDR1 KGHSH, CDR2 LQKENI. The junction had 13 bases not matched to a gene; V was cut back by 4 bases and J by 8 bases. The CDR3 here is CASSRTGDPTGGYTF. The CDR3 coding sequence is TGTGCCAGCTCACGTACAGGGGATCCCACGGGGGGCTACACCTTC. The full variable domain, in which reference TRBV18 and TRBJ1-2 provide the parts outside the CDR3, is NAGVMQNPRHLVRRRGQEARLRCSPMKGHSHVYWYRQLPEEGLKFMVYLQKENIIDESGMPKERFSAEFPKEGPSILRIQQVVRGDSAAYFCASSRTGDPTGGYTFGSGTRLTVV.

CDR3 sequence reads: CASSLTSGNSYEQYF. The CDR3 region has the DNA TGTGCCAGCAGCTTGACTAGCGGTAATTCCTACGAGCAGTACTTC. This chain joins TRBV5-6 and TRBJ2-7; 8 nucleotides match TRBD2. Germline values: CDR1 SGHDT, CDR2 YYEEEE. This CDR3 has 15 residues. Losses at the gene ends were 1 base for V and 1 base for J; bases not matched to a gene: 4.

As to this clone: Other nucleotide sequences in the sample specify the same CDR3. This chain joins TRBV3-1 (or the pseudogene TRBV3-2) and TRBJ1-5, with 7 bases aligning to TRBD1. This CDR3 is 14 amino acids long. V dropped 1 base and J dropped 5; count of bases not matched to a gene: 2. Per germline, CDR1 LGHDT and CDR2 YNNKEL (reference sequence). The CDR3 here is CASSQGRGDQPQHF. The CDR3 DNA reads TGTGCCAGCAGCCAAGGCAGGGGGGATCAGCCCCAGCATTTT.

Points on this clone: Other DNA sequences in the sample encode the same CDR3. The chain is built from TRBV27 and TRBJ1-6, with TRBD1 matching over 8 bases. Trimming cost V 6 bases and J 9 bases; bases outside gene matches: 7. This CDR3 has 14 amino acids. Germline V CDR1 and CDR2: MNHEY, SMNVEV (reference sequence). The CDR3 DNA sequence: TGTGCCAGCAGCCTAGGACAGGGAATTTCACCCCTCCACTTT. Translating it yields CASSLGQGISPLHF.

The V call is TRBV7-2, the J call TRBJ2-7; TRBD2 agrees at 9 bases. The length of the CDR3 is 18 residues. V was clipped by 0 bases and J by 3 bases; unmatched bases: 12. Germline CDR1 SGHTA, CDR2 FQGNSA. The CDR3 DNA reads TGTGCCAGCAGCTTAGCGCCCTCTAGCGGGAACTTCCACTACGAGCAGTACTTC. This codes for CASSLAPSSGNFHYEQYF.

The chain recombines TRBV11-1 with TRBJ2-5, with a weak D call TRBD1 (6 bases). Germline V gene lookup returns CDR1 SGHAT and CDR2 FQDESV (reference sequence). V dropped 5 bases and J dropped 5 bases, with 18 bases sitting between them. The CDR3 extends over 15 amino acids. In DNA form, the CDR3 reads TGTGCCAGCAGCCCCCATCCACAGGGCGGGGAGACCCAGTACTTC. Amino acids: CASSPHPQGGETQYF.

This chain links TRBV7-2 with TRBJ2-1; 9 positions match TRBD2. V was clipped by 5 bases and J by 4 bases; unmatched bases: 3. The CDR3 consists of 14 residues. Germline-derived CDR1 and CDR2 are SGHTA and FQGNSA. CDR3 amino acids: CASSKRGDYNEQFF. In nucleotides, the CDR3 is TGTGCCAGCAGCAAGCGGGGGGATTACAATGAGCAGTTCTTC.

The V gene is TRBV30, the J gene TRBJ2-1; D is perhaps TRBD2 (6 bases). V was shortened by 0 bases and J by 6 bases, with 24 bases between the two germline ends. Germline CDR1 is GTSNPN and CDR2 is SVGIG (reference sequence). CDR3 size: 18 residues. The CDR3 DNA reads TGTGCCTGGAGTGTATACAGTTTGGGGGGTCTTAATCCCAATGAGCAGTTCTTC. Residues: CAWSVYSLGGLNPNEQFF.

The rearrangement uses TRBV7-6 and TRBJ2-7; 7 bases line up with TRBD1. After removal of 1 base from V and 5 bases from J, the junction contained 5 bases not matched to a gene. The germline V gene has CDR1 SGHVS and CDR2 FNYEAQ. This CDR3 has 14 residues. The CDR3 spells CASSLGGGKNEQYF. CDR3 bases: TGTGCCAGCAGCTTAGGAGGGGGCAAAAACGAGCAGTACTTC.

The chain uses TRBV6-2 or TRBV6-3 and TRBJ1-5; 8 nucleotides agree with TRBD1. CDR1 MNHEY and CDR2 SVGEGT come from the germline V gene. The V gene end was trimmed by 3 bases and the J gene end by 6 bases; junction bases not matched to a gene: 13. The CDR3 sequence is 17 residues long. CDR3 bases: TGTGCCAGCAGTTATAATTATGGACAGGGTTCAACTCAGCCCCAGCATTTT. This gives the protein CASSYNYGQGSTQPQHF.

The rearrangement uses TRBV7-9 and TRBJ2-3, with a weak D call TRBD2 (5 bases). CDR1 is SEHNR, CDR2 FQNEAQ, per germline (reference sequence). The CDR3 sequence is 13 residues long. V lost 3 bases, J lost 4 bases, and 8 bases lay in between. In nucleotides, the CDR3 is TGTGCCAGCAGCTTGGGGAGATCAGATACGCAGTATTTT. Amino acids: CASSLGRSDTQYF.

V and J are TRBV11-2 and TRBJ1-1, with TRBD1 matching over 8 bases. CDR1 and CDR2 from the germline V gene are SGHAT and FQNNGV. This CDR3 is 16 amino acids long. J was trimmed by 0 bases and V by 3 bases; bases with no gene match: 6. CDR3 DNA: TGTGCCAGCAGCTTCATGACAGGGGTGGTGAACACTGAAGCTTTCTTT. Residues: CASSFMTGVVNTEAFF. Together with reference TRBV11-2 and TRBJ1-1, the CDR3 gives the full variable domain: EAGVAQSPRYKIIEKRQSVAFWCNPISGHATLYWYQQILGQGPKLLIQFQNNGVVDDSQLPKDRFSAERLKGVDSTLKIQPAKLEDSAVYLCASSFMTGVVNTEAFFGQGTRLTVV.

The chain has TRBV19 and TRBJ1-1; TRBD1 matches at 9 bases. Trimming took 4 bases from V and 3 from J; bases not matched to a gene: 9. The CDR3 extends over 16 amino acids. Germline V gives CDR1 LNHDA, CDR2 SQIVND (reference sequence). The CDR3 coding sequence is TGTGCCAGTAGTACCCCGGACAGGGGAGGTTACACTGAAGCTTTCTTT. Its protein is CASSTPDRGGYTEAFF.

CDR3 sequence: CASRGQGSDEQYF. CDR3 sequence (DNA): TGTGCCAGCAGGGGACAGGGTAGCGACGAGCAGTACTTC. This rearrangement joins TRBV2 to TRBJ2-7; 9 bases map to TRBD1. Germline V gives CDR1 SNHLY, CDR2 FYNNEI. V lost 6 bases, J lost 5 bases, and 5 bases stayed unmatched. CDR3 length: 13 amino acids.

With respect to this clone: Other DNA sequences within the sample encode an identical CDR3. The rearrangement uses TRBV19 and TRBJ1-1; D remains unclear. The CDR3 is 13 residues long. Trimming cost V 3 bases and J 1 base, with 6 bases left between them. Germline V CDR1 and CDR2: LNHDA, SQIVND (reference sequence). CDR3 region: CASSMGRNTEAFF. The DNA of the CDR3 is TGTGCCAGTAGTATGGGGAGGAACACTGAAGCTTTCTTT.

The rearrangement links TRBV5-1 to TRBJ2-6; 10 bases are shared with TRBD1. The germline V gene encodes CDR1 SGHRS and CDR2 YFSETQ. V was clipped by 4 bases and J by 2 bases; unmatched bases: 3. There are 16 residues in the CDR3. As DNA, the CDR3 is TGCGCCAGCAGCGGGACAGGGGAGGCTGGGGCCAACGTCCTGACTTTC. Translated, it gives CASSGTGEAGANVLTF.

This rearrangement joins TRBV5-1 to TRBJ1-4; 7 positions agree with TRBD1. V lost 2 bases, J lost 0 bases, and 1 base stayed unmatched. The CDR3 is 15 amino acids. Germline CDR1 reads SGHRS; CDR2 reads YFSETQ. The CDR3 loop reads CASSFGQATNEKLFF. For the CDR3, the DNA is TGCGCCAGCAGCTTTGGACAGGCAACTAATGAAAAACTGTTTTTT.

This clone has just one count. The chain links TRBV5-6 to TRBJ2-5; D is ambiguous. Germline lookup yields CDR1 SGHDT and CDR2 YYEEEE. CDR3 length: 13 amino acids. Deletions cut 3 bases from V and 1 base from J, with 7 bases between. Written as DNA, the CDR3 is TGTGCCAGCAGCTGGCCCACCCAAGAGACCCAGTACTTC. It translates to CASSWPTQETQYF.